This T cell receptor beta chain derives from a study of cytomegalovirus exposure and HLA in healthy donors. The wider study: According to later analysis, the same platform produced the roughly 120 validation and several hundred first-cohort repertoires.

This clone was seen a single time. Its antigen is unknown. Study-wide findings and caveats: There were around 160 TCR beta chains listed as cytomegalovirus-associated. In vitro checks showed that three CMV-associated chains really do target CMV antigens.

The assay was immunoSEQ multiplex PCR, and TCRdb's table has in-frame clones only and misses some. Of about 110,000 clones in the sample, around nine tenths are singletons; the top ten hold more than 1.4%. The donors formed part of the roughly 110-subject validation cohort, distinct from the roughly 630-subject first cohort. The sample comprised PBMCs. The source is a woman in her twenties or thirties in good health and CMV-seropositive.

The CDR3 protein is CASSPLHRGQNTEAFF. CDR3 sequence (DNA): TGTGCCAGCAGCCCGCTCCACAGGGGGCAGAACACTGAAGCTTTCTTT. The rearrangement links TRBV7-2 to TRBJ1-1; TRBD1 aligns across 9 bases. J was trimmed by 1 base and V by 5 bases; bases with no gene match: 8. From germline, CDR1 is SGHTA and CDR2 FQGNSA. This CDR3 is built from 16 residues. The full variable domain, rest sourced from reference TRBV7-2 and TRBJ1-1, is GAGVSQSPSNKVTEKGKDVELRCDPISGHTALYWYRQSLGQGLEFLIYFQGNSAPDKSGLPSDRFSAERTGGSVSTLTIQRTQQEDSAVYLCASSPLHRGQNTEAFFGQGTRLTVV.